This T cell receptor (beta chain) was identified during a study of tumor-infiltrating lymphocytes in primary liver carcinoma. At the level of the study: In every tissue type, samples returned a similar yield of roughly 3.65 to 7.5 million productive TCRbeta reads.

TCR beta cDNA was made from approximately 500 ng total RNA with a constant-region primer. Construction of TCR beta libraries relied on three successive nested multiplex PCR rounds employing slightly modified ARM-PCR. Use of TRBV1-TRBV30 forward primers with a C-beta reverse primer characterized the first two PCR rounds, which lasted about 9 cycles each. One entry per CDR3 protein results from TCRdb running MiXCR on the multiplex PCR reads. Of about 100,000 distinct CDR3 sequences detected, around two thirds appear once; the ten largest clones hold 10% to 15%. The roughly 18-32 mg bulk tissue piece was not sorted before simultaneous RNA and DNA extraction. The germline CDR1 and CDR2 sequences are SQVTM and ANQGSEA. The V end lost 0 bases, the J end lost 8 bases, and 17 bases lay between the germline ends. CDR3 size: 14 residues.

The origin of this receptor is a woman in her fifties or sixties with primary liver carcinoma and hepatitis B virus infection. The chain employs TRBV29-1 and TRBJ2-7; TRBD1 is a possible D gene (6 bases). Sequenced: liver tumor tissue from sampling region 2. Specified subset: tumor region T2, inferior pole. CDR3 amino acids: CSVEDDSRGSKQYF. In DNA, the CDR3 is TGCAGCGTTGAAGATGATTCTAGGGGGTCCAAGCAGTACTTC.